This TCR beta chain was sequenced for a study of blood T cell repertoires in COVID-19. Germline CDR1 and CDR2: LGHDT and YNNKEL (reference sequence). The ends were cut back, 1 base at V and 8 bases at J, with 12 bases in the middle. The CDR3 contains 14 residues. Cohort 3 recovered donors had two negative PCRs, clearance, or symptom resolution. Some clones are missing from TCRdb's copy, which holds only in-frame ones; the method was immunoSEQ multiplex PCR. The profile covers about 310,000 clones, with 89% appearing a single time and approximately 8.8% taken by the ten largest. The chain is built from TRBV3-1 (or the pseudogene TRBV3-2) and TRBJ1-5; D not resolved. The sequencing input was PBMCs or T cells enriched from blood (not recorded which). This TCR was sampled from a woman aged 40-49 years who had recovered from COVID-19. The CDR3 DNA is TGTGCCAGCAGCCAAGGGTCGCTATATGAGCCCCAGCATTTT. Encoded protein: CASSQGSLYEPQHF.